Listed here is a single T cell receptor (beta chain). Its antigen is unidentified. The data were taken from a study of memory B cells and T cells in multiple sclerosis. Germline V gene data show CDR1 as WSHSY and CDR2 as SAAADI. CDR3 size: 13 residues. V lost 5 bases and J 4 bases, leaving 10 bases between the germline ends. Stimulus-free culture yielded autoproliferating CFSE-dim and non-proliferating CFSE-high T cells, each sequenced separately. Replicate wells were pooled after six to eight days of stimulus-free culture of approximately 50 million CFSE-labeled PBMCs. Clones were sequenced by immunoSEQ multiplex PCR, and TCRdb holds only the in-frame ones, with some missing. In the table there are approximately 32,000 clones, roughly 86% of which are singletons.

The sequence was obtained from a human donor with multiple sclerosis. Sample: PBMCs from blood kept in culture. This rearrangement joins TRBV10-2 to TRBJ2-3; D unclear. The CDR3 sequence: CASSFLSADTQYF. The CDR3 nucleotides read TGCGCCAGCAGTTTCCTCTCCGCAGATACGCAGTATTTT.